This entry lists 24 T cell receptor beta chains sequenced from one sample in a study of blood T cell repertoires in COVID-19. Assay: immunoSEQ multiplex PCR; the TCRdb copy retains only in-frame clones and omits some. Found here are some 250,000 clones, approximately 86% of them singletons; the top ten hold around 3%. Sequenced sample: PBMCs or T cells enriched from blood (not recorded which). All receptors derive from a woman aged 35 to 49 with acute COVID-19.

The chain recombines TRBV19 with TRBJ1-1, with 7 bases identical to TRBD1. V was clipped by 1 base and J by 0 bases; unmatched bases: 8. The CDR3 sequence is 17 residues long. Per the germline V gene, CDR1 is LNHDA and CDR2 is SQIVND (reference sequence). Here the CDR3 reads CASSIVPRGTMNTEAFF. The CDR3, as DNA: TGTGCCAGTAGTATAGTTCCCAGGGGGACCATGAACACTGAAGCTTTCTTT.

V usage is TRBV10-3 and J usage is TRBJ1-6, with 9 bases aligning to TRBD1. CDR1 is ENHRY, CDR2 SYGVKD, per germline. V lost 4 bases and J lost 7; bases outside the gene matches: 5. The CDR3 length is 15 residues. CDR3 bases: TGTGCCATCAGTGCATGGACAGGGGAGAATTCACCCCTCCACTTT. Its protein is CAISAWTGENSPLHF.

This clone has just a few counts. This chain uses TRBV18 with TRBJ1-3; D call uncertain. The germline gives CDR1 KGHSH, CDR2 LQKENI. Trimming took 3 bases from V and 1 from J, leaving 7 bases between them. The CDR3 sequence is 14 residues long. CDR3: CASSPGVSGNTIYF. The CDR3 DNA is TGTGCCAGCTCACCCGGGGTTTCTGGAAACACCATATATTTT.

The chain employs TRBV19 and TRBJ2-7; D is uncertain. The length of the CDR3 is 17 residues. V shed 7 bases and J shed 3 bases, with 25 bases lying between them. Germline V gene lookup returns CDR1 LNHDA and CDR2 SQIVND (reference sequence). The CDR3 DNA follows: TGTGCCAGTACCCCTCCGCCGCTCACCGGGTCCCTCTACGAGCAGTACTTC. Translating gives CASTPPPLTGSLYEQYF.

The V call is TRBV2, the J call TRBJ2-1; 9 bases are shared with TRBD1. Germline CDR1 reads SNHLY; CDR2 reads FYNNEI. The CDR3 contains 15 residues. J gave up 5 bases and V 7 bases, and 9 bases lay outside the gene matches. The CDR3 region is CASTRDRVVNNEQFF. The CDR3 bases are TGTGCCAGCACCCGGGACAGGGTAGTTAACAATGAGCAGTTCTTC.

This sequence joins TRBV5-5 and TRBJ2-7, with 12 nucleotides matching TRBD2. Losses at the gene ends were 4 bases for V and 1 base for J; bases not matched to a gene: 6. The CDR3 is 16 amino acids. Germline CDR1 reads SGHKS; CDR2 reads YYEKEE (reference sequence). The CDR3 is CASSPRTSGKSYEQYF. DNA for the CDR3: TGTGCCAGCAGCCCAAGGACTAGCGGGAAATCCTACGAGCAGTACTTC.

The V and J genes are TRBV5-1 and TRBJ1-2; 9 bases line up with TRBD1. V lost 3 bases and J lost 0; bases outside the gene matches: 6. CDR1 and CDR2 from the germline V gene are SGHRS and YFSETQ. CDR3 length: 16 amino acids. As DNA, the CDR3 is TGCGCCAGCAGCTGGTCGACAGGGGGTACTAACTATGGCTACACCTTC. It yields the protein CASSWSTGGTNYGYTF.

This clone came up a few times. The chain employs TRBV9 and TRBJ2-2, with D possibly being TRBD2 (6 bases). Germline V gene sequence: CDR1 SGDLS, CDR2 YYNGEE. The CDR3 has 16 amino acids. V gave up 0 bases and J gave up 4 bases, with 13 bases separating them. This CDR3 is CASSVARQGGTGELFF. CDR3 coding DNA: TGTGCCAGCAGCGTAGCTCGGCAGGGAGGCACCGGGGAGCTGTTTTTT.

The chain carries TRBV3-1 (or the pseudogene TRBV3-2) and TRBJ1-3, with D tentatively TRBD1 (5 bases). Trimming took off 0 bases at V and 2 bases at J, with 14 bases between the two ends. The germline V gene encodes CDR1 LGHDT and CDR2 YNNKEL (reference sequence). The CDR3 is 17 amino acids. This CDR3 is CASSQDLGSGAGNTIYF. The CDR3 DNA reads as TGTGCCAGCAGCCAAGATCTAGGCTCGGGGGCTGGAAACACCATATATTTT.

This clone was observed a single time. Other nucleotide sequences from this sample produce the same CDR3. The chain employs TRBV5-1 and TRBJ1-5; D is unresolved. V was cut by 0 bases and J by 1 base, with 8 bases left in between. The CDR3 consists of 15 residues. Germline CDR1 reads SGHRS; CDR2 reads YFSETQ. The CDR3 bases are TGCGCCAGCAGCTTGGACGGAGGAAGCAATCAGCCCCAGCATTTT. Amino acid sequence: CASSLDGGSNQPQHF.

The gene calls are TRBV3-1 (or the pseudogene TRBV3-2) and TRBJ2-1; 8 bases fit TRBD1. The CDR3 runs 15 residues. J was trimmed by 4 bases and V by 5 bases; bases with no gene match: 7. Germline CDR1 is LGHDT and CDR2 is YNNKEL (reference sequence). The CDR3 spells CASSKDRVEYNEQFF. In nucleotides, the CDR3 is TGTGCCAGCAGCAAGGACAGGGTGGAATACAATGAGCAGTTCTTC.

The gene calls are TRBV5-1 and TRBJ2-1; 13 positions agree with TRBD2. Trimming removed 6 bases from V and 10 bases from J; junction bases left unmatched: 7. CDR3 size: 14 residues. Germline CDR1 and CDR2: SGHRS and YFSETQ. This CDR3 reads CASKGLAGDGEQFF. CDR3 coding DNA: TGCGCCAGCAAAGGACTAGCGGGAGATGGGGAGCAGTTCTTC.

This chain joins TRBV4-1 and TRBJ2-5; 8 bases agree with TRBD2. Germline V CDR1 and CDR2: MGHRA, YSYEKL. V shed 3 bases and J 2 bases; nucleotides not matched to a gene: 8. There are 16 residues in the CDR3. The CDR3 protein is CASSHDWTSRQETQYF. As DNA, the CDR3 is TGCGCCAGCAGCCATGACTGGACTAGCAGACAAGAGACCCAGTACTTC.

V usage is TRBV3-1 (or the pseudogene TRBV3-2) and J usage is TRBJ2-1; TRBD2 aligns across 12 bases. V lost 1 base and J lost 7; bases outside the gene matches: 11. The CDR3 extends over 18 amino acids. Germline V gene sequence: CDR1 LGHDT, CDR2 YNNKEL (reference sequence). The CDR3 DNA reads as TGTGCCAGCAGCCAAGTTGGACTAGCGGGACACCCATCTAATGAGCAGTTCTTC. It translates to CASSQVGLAGHPSNEQFF.

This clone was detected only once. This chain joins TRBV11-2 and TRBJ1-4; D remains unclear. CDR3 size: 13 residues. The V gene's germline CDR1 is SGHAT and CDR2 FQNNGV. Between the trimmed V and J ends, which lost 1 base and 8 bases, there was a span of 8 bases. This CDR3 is CASSLGPGEKLFF. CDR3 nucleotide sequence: TGTGCCAGCAGCTTAGGTCCCGGGGAAAAACTGTTTTTT.

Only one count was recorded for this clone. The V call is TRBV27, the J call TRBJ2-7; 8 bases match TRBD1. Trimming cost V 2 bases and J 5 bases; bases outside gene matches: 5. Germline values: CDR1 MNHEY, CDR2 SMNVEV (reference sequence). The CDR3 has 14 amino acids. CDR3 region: CASSLRTGYNEQYF. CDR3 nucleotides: TGTGCCAGCAGTTTAAGGACAGGGTATAACGAGCAGTACTTC.

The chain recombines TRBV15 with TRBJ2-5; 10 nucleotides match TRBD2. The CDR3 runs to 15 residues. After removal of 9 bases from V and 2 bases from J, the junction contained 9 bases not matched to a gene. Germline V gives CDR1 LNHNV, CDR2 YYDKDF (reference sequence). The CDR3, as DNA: TGTGCCACGCGAGCGGGAGGGCCTTGGCAAGAGACCCAGTACTTC. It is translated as CATRAGGPWQETQYF.

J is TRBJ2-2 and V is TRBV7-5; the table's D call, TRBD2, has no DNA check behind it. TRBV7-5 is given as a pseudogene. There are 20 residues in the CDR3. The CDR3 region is CVRSPTSGRAYSANTGELFF. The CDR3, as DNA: TGTGTCAGAAGCCCAACTAGCGGGAGGGCCTATTCGGCAAACACCGGGGAGCTGTTTTTT.

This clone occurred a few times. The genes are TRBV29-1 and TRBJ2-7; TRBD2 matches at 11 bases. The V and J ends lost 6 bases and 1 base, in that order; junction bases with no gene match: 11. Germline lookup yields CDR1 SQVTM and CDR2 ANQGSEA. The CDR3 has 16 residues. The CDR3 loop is CSVTLIIAGGSYEQYF. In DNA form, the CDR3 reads TGCAGCGTCACACTTATAATAGCGGGAGGGTCCTACGAGCAGTACTTC.

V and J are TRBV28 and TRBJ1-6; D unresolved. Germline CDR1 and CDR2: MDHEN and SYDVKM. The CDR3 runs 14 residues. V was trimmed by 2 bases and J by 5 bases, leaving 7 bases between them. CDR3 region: CASSLGQNNSPLHF. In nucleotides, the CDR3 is TGTGCCAGCAGTTTAGGGCAGAATAATTCACCCCTCCACTTT.

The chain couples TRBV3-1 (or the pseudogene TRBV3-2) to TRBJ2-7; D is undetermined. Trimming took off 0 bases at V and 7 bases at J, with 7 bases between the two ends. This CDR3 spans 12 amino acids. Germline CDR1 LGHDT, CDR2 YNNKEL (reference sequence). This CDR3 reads CASSQDYREQYF. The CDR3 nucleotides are TGTGCCAGCAGCCAAGATTACCGGGAGCAGTACTTC.

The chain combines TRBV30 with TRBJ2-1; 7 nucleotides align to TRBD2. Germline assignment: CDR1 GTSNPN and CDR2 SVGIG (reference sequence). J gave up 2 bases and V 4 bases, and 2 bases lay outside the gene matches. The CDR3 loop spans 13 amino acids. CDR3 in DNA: TGTGCCTGGACTAGCGGCCCCTACAATGAGCAGTTCTTC. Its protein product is CAWTSGPYNEQFF.

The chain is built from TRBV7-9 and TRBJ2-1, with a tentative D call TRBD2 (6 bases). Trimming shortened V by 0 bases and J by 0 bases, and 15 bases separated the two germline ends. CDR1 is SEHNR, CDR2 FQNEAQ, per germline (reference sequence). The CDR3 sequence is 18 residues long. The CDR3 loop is CASSLAFGGKISYNEQFF. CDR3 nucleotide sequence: TGTGCCAGCAGCTTAGCATTCGGGGGAAAGATCTCCTACAATGAGCAGTTCTTC.

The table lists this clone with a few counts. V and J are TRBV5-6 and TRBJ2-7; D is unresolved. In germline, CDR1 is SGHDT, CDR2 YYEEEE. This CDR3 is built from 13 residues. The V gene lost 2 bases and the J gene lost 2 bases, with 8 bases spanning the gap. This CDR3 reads CASSLNLAYEQYF. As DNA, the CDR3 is TGTGCCAGCAGCTTAAACCTAGCCTACGAGCAGTACTTC.